This T cell receptor (beta chain) was obtained from a study of Ad26.COV2.S vaccination and SARS-CoV-2 variants. Study information: A COV1001 Ad26.COV2.S trial-arm participant provided the sample. The study, taken as a whole, reports: Researchers cautioned that TCR breadth and depth analyses may have underestimated total T cell responses.

Using immunoSEQ multiplex PCR, the repertoire was profiled, and TCRdb retains in-frame clones only, with some absent. The table records around 380,000 clones, about 88% of them present only once. CDR1 SGHVS and CDR2 FNYEAQ come from the germline V gene. This CDR3 has 14 amino acids. V lost 5 bases, J lost 2 bases, and 12 bases lay in between. On this clone: Its antigen is as yet unknown.

Treatment in this sample: roughly 18 received Ad26.COV2.S at low or high dose, single or two shots; a few received placebo; per-sample allocation not given. Collection of samples fell on day 63 after the first vaccine or placebo injection. Vaccine was an Ad26 vector expressing Wuhan-strain SARS-CoV-2 spike. This sequence joins TRBV7-6 and TRBJ1-2; TRBD1 might be the D (5 bases). The material sequenced was peripheral blood, taken in a trial of Ad26.COV2.S vaccine versus placebo. This sequence was found in a person aged 18-65 years who received the Ad26.COV2.S COVID-19 vaccine or a placebo. Written as DNA, the CDR3 is TGTGCCAGCAGCCCCATACAGGCCAACTATGGCTACACCTTC. Translated: CASSPIQANYGYTF. Together with reference TRBV7-6 and TRBJ1-2, the CDR3 gives the full variable domain: GAGVSQSPRYKVTKRGQDVALRCDPISGHVSLYWYRQALGQGPEFLTYFNYEAQQDKSGLPNDRFSAERPEGSISTLTIQRTEQRDSAMYRCASSPIQANYGYTFGSGTRLTVV.